The rows below give T cell receptor beta chains drawn from one sample of a study of identical twins. TCRdb reanalysed the 5' RACE reads using MiXCR and keeps one entry per CDR3 protein. The sample comprises about 530,000 distinct CDR3 sequences, 13% to 15% of which are singletons, and 0.44% rests with the top ten. These records were also assigned to another study, of yellow fever vaccine responses in identical twins.

Sequencing used CD4+ T cells sorted from blood. All receptors come from a woman between 18 and 29 years old in good health. CDR3s include the opening cysteine and the closing phenylalanine or tryptophan. The order of the fields is V gene, J gene, clone size, D gene, CDR3 protein, CDR3 DNA. The D gene is left open where the match is weak. Size values are once, few and many counts, or a class for expanded clones, and some rows have none.

TRBV21-1,TRBJ2-7,few,-,CASSTDRGQEQYF,TGTGCCAGCAGCACGGACAGGGGGCAGGAGCAGTACTTC
TRBV11-2,TRBJ1-2,-,-,CASSLGFGSQQRGYTF,TGTGCCAGCAGCTTAGGATTCGGGTCCCAGCAACGAGGCTACACCTTC
TRBV3-1,TRBJ1-1,-,TRBD1,CASSQRGQIYTEAFF,TGTGCCAGCAGCCAGAGGGGACAGATATACACTGAAGCTTTCTTT
TRBV20-1,TRBJ2-7,-,-,CSAYSRGDYEQYF,TGCAGTGCCTACTCCAGGGGCGATTACGAGCAGTACTTC
TRBV28,TRBJ2-3,-,TRBD2,CASSLRTSGRADTQYF,TGTGCCAGCAGTCTAAGGACTAGCGGGAGGGCAGATACGCAGTATTTT
TRBV20-1,TRBJ1-1,-,-,CSARQYTEAFF,TGCAGTGCTAGGCAGTACACTGAAGCTTTCTTT
TRBV7-9,TRBJ1-2,few,-,CASSLGGSRSYGYTF,TGTGCCAGCAGCTTAGGAGGGAGTAGGAGCTATGGCTACACCTTC
TRBV11-2,TRBJ2-5,-,TRBD2,CASSPAGLAGTQYF,TGTGCCAGCAGCCCCGCCGGACTAGCGGGGACCCAGTACTTC
TRBV5-4,TRBJ2-1,-,TRBD2,CASSLGVLLAGNEQFF,TGTGCCAGCAGCTTGGGGGTCTTATTAGCGGGGAATGAGCAGTTCTTC
TRBV5-1,TRBJ1-1,many,-,CASSFVGGGETEAFF,TGCGCCAGCAGCTTCGTCGGGGGTGGAGAGACTGAAGCTTTCTTT
TRBV7-9,TRBJ2-7,few,-,CASSEQGGPYEQYF,TGTGCCAGCAGCGAACAGGGAGGGCCGTACGAGCAGTACTTC
TRBV12-3/TRBV12-4,TRBJ2-7,few,TRBD2,CASSFSKTSGISYEQYF,TGTGCCAGCAGTTTTAGTAAGACTAGCGGGATTTCCTACGAGCAGTACTTC
TRBV4-2,TRBJ2-3,few,-,CASSQVLSGDTQYF,TGTGCCAGCAGCCAAGTCCTTAGTGGGGATACGCAGTATTTT